These 27 T cell receptor beta chains were sequenced from one sample in a study of cytomegalovirus exposure and HLA in healthy donors. Both 60 Vbeta primers and 13 Jbeta primers went into the PCR. Clones were sequenced by immunoSEQ multiplex PCR, and TCRdb holds only the in-frame ones, with some missing. The repertoire holds roughly 160,000 clones, with around 84% as singletons. Specimen: PBMCs. The receptors here all came from a man aged 25 to 40 in good health and CMV-seropositive.

V gene TRBV7-9 combines with J gene TRBJ2-5; maybe TRBD2 (5 bases). Trimming removed 5 bases from V and 5 bases from J, with 15 bases in between. CDR3 length: 14 amino acids. Germline CDR1 is SEHNR and CDR2 is FQNEAQ (reference sequence). CDR3: CASSRHGERETQYF. The CDR3 DNA reads as TGTGCCAGCAGCCGACACGGGGAGCGGGAGACCCAGTACTTC. Together with reference TRBV7-9 and TRBJ2-5, the CDR3 gives the full variable domain: DTGVSQNPRHKITKRGQNVTFRCDPISEHNRLYWYRQTLGQGPEFLTYFQNEAQLEKSRLLSDRFSAERPKGSFSTLEIQRTEQGDSAMYLCASSRHGERETQYFGPGTRLLVL.

The chain employs TRBV27 and TRBJ1-4; D perhaps matches TRBD1 (6 bases). This CDR3 has 12 residues. V dropped 9 bases and J dropped 7 bases, with 12 bases sitting between them. Germline V CDR1 and CDR2: MNHEY, SMNVEV (reference sequence). DNA for the CDR3: TGTGCCAGTGGGGACAACCCTGAAAAACTGTTTTTT. It specifies CASGDNPEKLFF.

This clone was seen a single time. V is TRBV6-5 and J is TRBJ1-2; no definite D call. Germline assignment: CDR1 MNHEY and CDR2 SVGAGI. Trimming stripped 0 bases from V and 4 bases from J, with 9 bases between. The CDR3 contains 14 residues. The CDR3 here is CASSYSGTPYGYTF. CDR3 nucleotide sequence: TGTGCCAGCAGTTACTCGGGCACTCCCTATGGCTACACCTTC.

The genes are TRBV4-1 and TRBJ2-1, with 10 bases matching TRBD2. V lost 0 bases to trimming and J lost 5 bases; unmatched junction nucleotides: 10. The CDR3 contains 18 residues. Germline V gene sequence: CDR1 MGHRA, CDR2 YSYEKL. In DNA, the CDR3 is TGCGCCAGCAGCCAAGAACGACAACCTAGCGGGAGCAACAATGAGCAGTTCTTC. Translation: CASSQERQPSGSNNEQFF.

The chain links TRBV7-2 to TRBJ2-5, with D maybe TRBD1 (5 bases). The CDR3 has 15 residues. Trimming stripped 6 bases from V and 5 bases from J, with 19 bases between. Germline CDR1 reads SGHTA; CDR2 reads FQGNSA. CDR3 sequence: CASRVGQGGLETQYF. As DNA, the CDR3 is TGTGCCAGCAGGGTAGGGCAGGGCGGATTGGAGACCCAGTACTTC.

Concerning this clone: Relative to the germline gene, one junction end is altered; a read error may explain this. The gene calls are TRBV7-2 and TRBJ2-1, with D hard to call. Germline V gene sequence: CDR1 SGHTA, CDR2 FQGNSA. This CDR3 has 14 amino acids. CDR3 region: CASGLDGLYNEQFF. CDR3 DNA: TGTGCCAGCGGCTTAGACGGGTTATACAATGAGCAGTTCTTC.

In its sample, this clone was seen a few times. The rearrangement joins TRBV18 to TRBJ2-7, with 10 bases matching TRBD2. The V segment lost 0 bases and the J segment 2 bases; nucleotides outside the gene matches: 4. This CDR3 is built from 16 residues. Germline assignment: CDR1 KGHSH and CDR2 LQKENI. CDR3 nucleotide sequence: TGTGCCAGCTCACCACCGGGGAGCGGGAGGGCCTACGAGCAGTACTTC. It specifies CASSPPGSGRAYEQYF.

The table lists this clone with a count of one. The chain has TRBV21-1 and TRBJ2-2; TRBD2, the D gene given by the table, was not confirmed from the DNA. TRBV21-1 is termed a pseudogene. The CDR3 has 20 residues. CDR3 DNA: TGTGCCAGCAGCACGCGGACTACACCAGGACTAGCGGGAGACACCGGGGAGCTGTTTTTT. Translation: CASSTRTTPGLAGDTGELFF.

The chain couples TRBV5-4 to TRBJ2-3, with a weak D call TRBD2 (6 bases). V was pared by 4 bases and J by 1 base, with 19 bases between. The germline CDR1 and CDR2 sequences are SGHNT and YYREEE (reference sequence). CDR3 length equals 17 residues. For the CDR3, the DNA is TGTGCCAGCAGCGCCGGGACTTCAAGACCAGGCACAGATACGCAGTATTTT. Translation: CASSAGTSRPGTDTQYF.

The genes are TRBV6-5 and TRBJ1-6; D might be TRBD1 (5 bases). V was shortened by 4 bases and J by 13 bases, with 11 bases between the two germline ends. Germline lookup yields CDR1 MNHEY and CDR2 SVGAGI. The CDR3 is 12 amino acids. CDR3 region: CASSFWGVPLHF. CDR3 bases: TGTGCCAGCAGTTTTTGGGGGGTTCCCCTCCACTTT.

The gene calls are TRBV7-2 and TRBJ2-3, with D maybe TRBD2 (6 bases). The germline V gene has CDR1 SGHTA and CDR2 FQGNSA. CDR3 length equals 15 residues. The V end lost 1 base, the J end lost 2 bases, and 10 bases lay between the germline ends. CDR3 coding DNA: TGTGCCAGCAGCTTAGGGCCACTAGCCACAGATACGCAGTATTTT. This gives the protein CASSLGPLATDTQYF.

This rearrangement joins TRBV4-3 to TRBJ2-3; maybe TRBD2 (6 bases). V lost 0 bases to trimming and J lost 2 bases, with 15 bases between them. The length of the CDR3 is 17 residues. CDR1 is LGHNA, CDR2 YSLEER, per germline. The CDR3 protein is CASSQEPGDLDTDTQYF. The CDR3, as DNA: TGCGCCAGCAGCCAAGAGCCGGGGGACCTTGACACAGATACGCAGTATTTT.

This chain connects TRBV6-6 to TRBJ2-7, with TRBD1 matching 11 bases. Unmatched junction bases numbered 7, after V lost 2 bases and J lost 7 bases. The CDR3 totals 15 residues. Germline-derived CDR1 and CDR2 are MNHNY and SVGAGI (reference sequence). CDR3 loop: CASSYEGQGAREQYF. The CDR3 nucleotides are TGTGCCAGCAGTTACGAAGGACAGGGGGCTCGGGAGCAGTACTTC.

The chain links TRBV6-4 to TRBJ2-1; 7 bases match TRBD2. The CDR3 spans 17 residues. The junction had 15 bases not matched to a gene; V was cut back by 4 bases and J by 6 bases. Germline CDR1 MRHNA, CDR2 SNTAGT. CDR3 sequence: CASSALGGVPALNEQFF. The CDR3, as DNA: TGTGCCAGCAGTGCTCTGGGGGGGGTGCCCGCCCTCAATGAGCAGTTCTTC.

This clone was seen a single time. This sequence joins TRBV11-3 and TRBJ1-2, with a possible D match to TRBD1 (5 bases). The CDR3 loop spans 12 amino acids. Germline values: CDR1 SGHNT, CDR2 YENEEA. V was pared by 3 bases and J by 5 bases, with 7 bases between. Here the CDR3 reads CASSFTGYGYTF. The CDR3 DNA sequence: TGTGCCAGCAGCTTCACAGGATATGGCTACACCTTC.

This clone was recorded once. This chain uses TRBV15 with TRBJ2-5, with TRBD2 matching over 10 bases. Germline V gives CDR1 LNHNV, CDR2 YYDKDF (reference sequence). The CDR3 length is 20 residues. V lost 3 bases and J lost 5; bases outside the gene matches: 21. This CDR3 reads CATSSPPGLAFSRIGETQYF. In DNA form, the CDR3 reads TGTGCCACCAGCAGCCCTCCGGGACTAGCGTTCTCACGCATCGGGGAGACCCAGTACTTC.

In the case of this clone: In the same sample, other DNA sequences code for this CDR3. This chain uses TRBV18 with TRBJ2-5; TRBD2 matches 15 bases. The V gene end was trimmed by 0 bases and the J gene end by 4 bases; junction bases not matched to a gene: 0. The CDR3 is 16 residues long. The germline gives CDR1 KGHSH, CDR2 LQKENI. Here the CDR3 reads CASSPPGLAGGETQYF. In DNA, the CDR3 is TGTGCCAGCTCACCACCGGGACTAGCGGGAGGAGAGACCCAGTACTTC.

This CDR3 is CASRTGTGDNTEAFF. The CDR3 nucleotides are TGTGCCAGCAGAACCGGGACAGGGGATAACACTGAAGCTTTCTTT. The gene calls are TRBV7-2 and TRBJ1-1; TRBD1 agrees at 10 bases. V lost 6 bases and J lost 2; bases outside the gene matches: 6. Germline CDR1 SGHTA, CDR2 FQGNSA. This CDR3 region has 15 residues.

This chain connects TRBV19 to TRBJ1-5; TRBD1 matches 9 bases. The CDR3 is 17 amino acids. V shed 0 bases, J shed 7 bases, and the junction held 10 bases outside the gene matches. Germline V CDR1 and CDR2: LNHDA, SQIVND (reference sequence). CDR3 residues: CASSIEGTGWGRQPQHF. The CDR3 bases are TGTGCCAGTAGTATAGAGGGGACAGGGTGGGGAAGGCAGCCCCAGCATTTT.

The CDR3 region is CASSIGLIQGYWTDTQYF. The CDR3 region has the DNA TGTGCCAGTAGTATAGGGCTCATACAGGGGTATTGGACAGATACGCAGTATTTT. The chain joins TRBV19 to TRBJ2-3, with 7 bases identical to TRBD1. Germline V gene lookup returns CDR1 LNHDA and CDR2 SQIVND (reference sequence). CDR3 length: 18 amino acids. Trimming at V came to 1 base and at J to 3 bases, leaving 13 bases not matched to a gene.

The chain couples TRBV7-9 to TRBJ2-3, with 10 bases fitting TRBD2. V shed 1 base, J shed 5 bases, and the junction held 12 bases outside the gene matches. The CDR3 has 18 residues. The V gene's germline CDR1 is SEHNR and CDR2 FQNEAQ (reference sequence). The CDR3 reads CASSLDFGLAGVEDTQYF. The CDR3 coding sequence is TGTGCCAGCAGCTTAGACTTTGGGCTAGCGGGAGTGGAAGATACGCAGTATTTT.

J is TRBJ2-7 and V is TRBV5-6; 8 bases agree with TRBD1. The V segment lost 8 bases and the J segment 0 bases; nucleotides outside the gene matches: 4. CDR3 size: 13 residues. The V gene's germline CDR1 is SGHDT and CDR2 YYEEEE. The CDR3 DNA sequence: TGTGCCAGTAGGACAGGGAGCTCCTACGAGCAGTACTTC. It is translated as CASRTGSSYEQYF. Together with reference TRBV5-6 and TRBJ2-7, the CDR3 gives the full variable domain: DAGVTQSPTHLIKTRGQQVTLRCSPKSGHDTVSWYQQALGQGPQFIFQYYEEEERQRGNFPDRFSGHQFPNYSSELNVNALLLGDSALYLCASRTGSSYEQYFGPGTRLTVT.

J is TRBJ2-7 and V is TRBV4-2; D is perhaps TRBD2 (5 bases). The CDR3 runs 16 residues. V lost 7 bases to trimming and J lost 7 bases, with 26 bases between them. In germline, CDR1 is LGHNA, CDR2 YNFKEQ. This CDR3 is CASTPFPGPPSGEQYF. The CDR3 nucleotides are TGTGCCAGCACCCCCTTTCCAGGACCGCCGTCGGGGGAGCAGTACTTC.

This clone was counted a few times. The V gene is TRBV4-3, the J gene TRBJ1-1, with TRBD1 matching 9 bases. With V trimmed by 0 bases and J by 5 bases, 10 bases remained unmatched. The CDR3 runs 17 residues. Germline lookup yields CDR1 LGHNA and CDR2 YSLEER. For the CDR3, the DNA is TGCGCCAGCAGCCAAGATAAGGGGGACAGGGTACAGACTGAAGCTTTCTTT. Translated, it gives CASSQDKGDRVQTEAFF.

The chain employs TRBV5-1 and TRBJ1-1, with 8 bases lining up with TRBD1. The CDR3 is 14 amino acids. The V segment lost 4 bases and the J segment 3 bases; nucleotides outside the gene matches: 5. Germline assignment: CDR1 SGHRS and CDR2 YFSETQ. CDR3 sequence: CASSVGQGDTEAFF. CDR3 bases: TGCGCCAGCAGCGTCGGACAGGGAGACACTGAAGCTTTCTTT.

The rearrangement links TRBV29-1 to TRBJ2-3; no clear D gene. Looked up from germline, CDR1 is SQVTM and CDR2 is ANQGSEA. The germline V and J ends were trimmed by 5 bases and 0 bases, with 12 bases remaining between them. The CDR3 spans 14 residues. The CDR3 nucleotides read TGCAGCGTTACCTCAGTTTCTAGCACAGATACGCAGTATTTT. Encoded protein: CSVTSVSSTDTQYF.

This chain links TRBV7-3 with TRBJ1-1, with D unclear. The CDR3 has 13 amino acids. Trimming took off 5 bases at V and 4 bases at J, with 11 bases between the two ends. Germline loops: CDR1 SGHTA, CDR2 FQGTGA. CDR3: CASSPAGSTEAFF. Here the CDR3 DNA reads TGTGCCAGCAGCCCCGCCGGGTCCACTGAAGCTTTCTTT.